The clone carrying this T cell receptor beta chain has more than one count but fewer than ten. Its antigen is unidentified. TCRdb recomputed calls from the 5' RACE reads with MiXCR, one row per CDR3 protein. The table shows approximately 400,000 distinct CDR3 sequences, with about a sixth occurring only once. The data were obtained in a study of T-cell memory formation after mild COVID-19. On the study more broadly: The two donors had largely donor-specific TCR clusters. Regarding the study as a whole: In second-wave clones peaking day 37, SARS-CoV-2 specificity remained unconfirmed. From day 15 to 85, contracting clones were balanced between CD4 and CD8, whereas later expanders leaned toward CD4+. Mostly located in CM and EM were contracting CD4+ clones, with contracting CD8+ clones located in EMRA.

The CDR3 length is 11 residues. From germline, CDR1 is ENHRY and CDR2 SYGVKD. Trimming took 6 bases from V and 13 from J, leaving 15 bases between them. Material for sequencing was PBMCs or a T cell subset sorted from them (not recorded which). This chain joins TRBV10-3 and TRBJ1-2, with D possibly TRBD1 on 5 matching bases. The clonotype was recovered from a man younger than 35 who had mild COVID-19 (a few samples of this study predate the infection). Cell type and time point are not known. CDR3: CAISPDRLLTF. DNA for the CDR3: TGTGCCATCAGCCCTGACAGACTTCTCACCTTC.